The T cell receptor beta chain described here comes from a study of spatial heterogeneity in lung cancer. MiXCR, run by TCRdb on the 5' RACE reads, gives a single entry per CDR3 protein. The sample has tens of thousands of distinct CDR3 sequences, roughly 4.6% seen once. In germline, CDR1 is DFQATT, CDR2 SNEGSKA (reference sequence). This CDR3 contains 12 residues. V dropped 0 bases and J dropped 5 bases, with 7 bases sitting between them. Time point indicated: sample taken at primary tumor resection. In each case, whole RNA from tumor, nontumor lung or frozen PBMC was sequenced unsorted. The donors were more than 70 patients with non-small cell lung cancer that was early-stage and untreated. Study results and limitations: More often at tumor resection than at routine follow-up, ubiquitous expanded tumor TCRs were detected in the blood.

This clonotype appeared many times. What it binds is unknown. This sequence was found in a male donor with early-stage non-small cell lung cancer. The material was PBMCs, obtained at surgery. This rearrangement joins TRBV20-1 to TRBJ1-2, with D perhaps TRBD1 (5 bases). CDR3 DNA: TGCAGTGCTAGAGAGGGGGATTATGGCTACACCTTC. This translates into CSAREGDYGYTF.